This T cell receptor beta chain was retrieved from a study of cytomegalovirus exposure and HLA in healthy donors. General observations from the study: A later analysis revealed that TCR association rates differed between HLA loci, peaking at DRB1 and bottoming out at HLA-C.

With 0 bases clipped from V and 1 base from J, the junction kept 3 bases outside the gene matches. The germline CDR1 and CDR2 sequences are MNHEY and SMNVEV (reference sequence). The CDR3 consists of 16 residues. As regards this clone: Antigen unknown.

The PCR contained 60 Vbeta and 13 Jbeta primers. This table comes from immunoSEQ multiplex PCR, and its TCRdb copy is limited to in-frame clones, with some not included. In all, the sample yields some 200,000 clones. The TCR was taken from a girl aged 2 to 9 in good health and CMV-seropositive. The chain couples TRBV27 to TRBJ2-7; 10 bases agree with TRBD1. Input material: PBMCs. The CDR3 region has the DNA TGTGCCAGCAGTTTATCTGACAGGGGGCCTTCCTACGAGCAGTACTTC. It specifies CASSLSDRGPSYEQYF.